This TCR beta chain is from a study of CD8 T cells in ankylosing spondylitis. Study-level results: Disease-associated clones were reportedly significantly overrepresented in matched ankylosing spondylitis synovial fluid. Relatively scarce in peripheral blood, disease-linked clones were CD8+. Some of the motif variants had earlier been found in reactive arthritis patients' fluid and blood. Made up of eight highly homologous variants, a TCR beta motif appeared characteristic of ankylosing spondylitis blood.

The ends lost 2 bases at V and 7 bases at J; junction bases unmatched: 9. This CDR3 comprises 16 residues. Germline-derived CDR1 and CDR2 are KGHSH and LQKENI. Each TCR beta library was made by quantitative 5'-RACE that incorporated molecular barcodes. TCRdb called the 5' RACE reads again in MiXCR, with one record for every CDR3 protein. This table has more than 250,000 distinct CDR3 sequences, around 8% appearing once. Worth noting for this clonotype: Its antigen is unknown.

The chain combines TRBV18 with TRBJ2-2; 8 nucleotides line up with TRBD1. The sequence was obtained from a male donor with ankylosing spondylitis. The specimen was blood, either unsorted or a sorted T cell fraction (not recorded which). The chain's CDR3 is CASSPKDRALDGELFF. The CDR3 nucleotides are TGTGCCAGCTCACCAAAGGACAGGGCCCTCGACGGGGAGCTGTTTTTT.